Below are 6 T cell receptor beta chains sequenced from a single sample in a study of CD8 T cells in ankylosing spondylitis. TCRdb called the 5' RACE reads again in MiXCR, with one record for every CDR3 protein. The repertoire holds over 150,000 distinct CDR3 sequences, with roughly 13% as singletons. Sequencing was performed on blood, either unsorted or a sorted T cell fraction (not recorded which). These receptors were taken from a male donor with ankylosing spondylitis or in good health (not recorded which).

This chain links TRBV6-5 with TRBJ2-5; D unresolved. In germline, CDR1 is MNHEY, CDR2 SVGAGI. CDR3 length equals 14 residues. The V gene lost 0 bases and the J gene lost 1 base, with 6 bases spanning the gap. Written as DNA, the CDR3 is TGTGCCAGCAGTTACTCGATCAGCCAAGAGACCCAGTACTTC. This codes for CASSYSISQETQYF.

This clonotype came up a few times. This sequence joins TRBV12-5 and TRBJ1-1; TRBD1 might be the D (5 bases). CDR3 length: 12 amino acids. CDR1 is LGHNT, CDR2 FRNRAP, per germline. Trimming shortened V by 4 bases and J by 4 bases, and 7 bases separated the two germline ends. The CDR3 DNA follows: TGTGCTAGTGGTTCGGACATCACTGAAGCTTTCTTT. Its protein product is CASGSDITEAFF.

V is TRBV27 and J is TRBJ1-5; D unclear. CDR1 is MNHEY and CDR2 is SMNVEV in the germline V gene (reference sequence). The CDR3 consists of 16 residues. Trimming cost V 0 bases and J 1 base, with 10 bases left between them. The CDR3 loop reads CASSLSAGGSNQPQHF. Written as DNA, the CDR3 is TGTGCCAGCAGTTTATCAGCAGGTGGGAGCAATCAGCCCCAGCATTTT.

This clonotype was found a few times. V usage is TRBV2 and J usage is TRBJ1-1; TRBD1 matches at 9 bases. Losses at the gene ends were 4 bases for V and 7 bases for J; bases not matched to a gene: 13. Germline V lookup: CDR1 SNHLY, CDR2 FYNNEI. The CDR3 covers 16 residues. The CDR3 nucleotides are TGTGCCAGCAGTGGGACTAACAGGGGGCGTTCAATTGAAGCTTTCTTT. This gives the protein CASSGTNRGRSIEAFF.

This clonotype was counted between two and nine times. This CDR3 is CASRLQGLNTEAFF. The CDR3 bases are TGTGCCAGCAGATTACAGGGTCTGAACACTGAAGCTTTCTTT. This sequence joins TRBV2 and TRBJ1-1; tentatively, D is TRBD1 (6 bases). Between the trimmed V and J ends, which lost 6 bases and 0 bases, there was a span of 11 bases. CDR3 length equals 14 residues. The V gene's germline CDR1 is SNHLY and CDR2 FYNNEI.

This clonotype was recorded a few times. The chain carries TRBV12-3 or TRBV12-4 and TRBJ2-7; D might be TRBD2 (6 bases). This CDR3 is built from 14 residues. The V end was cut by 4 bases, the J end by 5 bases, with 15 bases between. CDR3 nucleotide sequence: TGTGCCAGCAGTTCGCGCGGGGTGAGGGACGAGCAGTACTTC. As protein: CASSSRGVRDEQYF.